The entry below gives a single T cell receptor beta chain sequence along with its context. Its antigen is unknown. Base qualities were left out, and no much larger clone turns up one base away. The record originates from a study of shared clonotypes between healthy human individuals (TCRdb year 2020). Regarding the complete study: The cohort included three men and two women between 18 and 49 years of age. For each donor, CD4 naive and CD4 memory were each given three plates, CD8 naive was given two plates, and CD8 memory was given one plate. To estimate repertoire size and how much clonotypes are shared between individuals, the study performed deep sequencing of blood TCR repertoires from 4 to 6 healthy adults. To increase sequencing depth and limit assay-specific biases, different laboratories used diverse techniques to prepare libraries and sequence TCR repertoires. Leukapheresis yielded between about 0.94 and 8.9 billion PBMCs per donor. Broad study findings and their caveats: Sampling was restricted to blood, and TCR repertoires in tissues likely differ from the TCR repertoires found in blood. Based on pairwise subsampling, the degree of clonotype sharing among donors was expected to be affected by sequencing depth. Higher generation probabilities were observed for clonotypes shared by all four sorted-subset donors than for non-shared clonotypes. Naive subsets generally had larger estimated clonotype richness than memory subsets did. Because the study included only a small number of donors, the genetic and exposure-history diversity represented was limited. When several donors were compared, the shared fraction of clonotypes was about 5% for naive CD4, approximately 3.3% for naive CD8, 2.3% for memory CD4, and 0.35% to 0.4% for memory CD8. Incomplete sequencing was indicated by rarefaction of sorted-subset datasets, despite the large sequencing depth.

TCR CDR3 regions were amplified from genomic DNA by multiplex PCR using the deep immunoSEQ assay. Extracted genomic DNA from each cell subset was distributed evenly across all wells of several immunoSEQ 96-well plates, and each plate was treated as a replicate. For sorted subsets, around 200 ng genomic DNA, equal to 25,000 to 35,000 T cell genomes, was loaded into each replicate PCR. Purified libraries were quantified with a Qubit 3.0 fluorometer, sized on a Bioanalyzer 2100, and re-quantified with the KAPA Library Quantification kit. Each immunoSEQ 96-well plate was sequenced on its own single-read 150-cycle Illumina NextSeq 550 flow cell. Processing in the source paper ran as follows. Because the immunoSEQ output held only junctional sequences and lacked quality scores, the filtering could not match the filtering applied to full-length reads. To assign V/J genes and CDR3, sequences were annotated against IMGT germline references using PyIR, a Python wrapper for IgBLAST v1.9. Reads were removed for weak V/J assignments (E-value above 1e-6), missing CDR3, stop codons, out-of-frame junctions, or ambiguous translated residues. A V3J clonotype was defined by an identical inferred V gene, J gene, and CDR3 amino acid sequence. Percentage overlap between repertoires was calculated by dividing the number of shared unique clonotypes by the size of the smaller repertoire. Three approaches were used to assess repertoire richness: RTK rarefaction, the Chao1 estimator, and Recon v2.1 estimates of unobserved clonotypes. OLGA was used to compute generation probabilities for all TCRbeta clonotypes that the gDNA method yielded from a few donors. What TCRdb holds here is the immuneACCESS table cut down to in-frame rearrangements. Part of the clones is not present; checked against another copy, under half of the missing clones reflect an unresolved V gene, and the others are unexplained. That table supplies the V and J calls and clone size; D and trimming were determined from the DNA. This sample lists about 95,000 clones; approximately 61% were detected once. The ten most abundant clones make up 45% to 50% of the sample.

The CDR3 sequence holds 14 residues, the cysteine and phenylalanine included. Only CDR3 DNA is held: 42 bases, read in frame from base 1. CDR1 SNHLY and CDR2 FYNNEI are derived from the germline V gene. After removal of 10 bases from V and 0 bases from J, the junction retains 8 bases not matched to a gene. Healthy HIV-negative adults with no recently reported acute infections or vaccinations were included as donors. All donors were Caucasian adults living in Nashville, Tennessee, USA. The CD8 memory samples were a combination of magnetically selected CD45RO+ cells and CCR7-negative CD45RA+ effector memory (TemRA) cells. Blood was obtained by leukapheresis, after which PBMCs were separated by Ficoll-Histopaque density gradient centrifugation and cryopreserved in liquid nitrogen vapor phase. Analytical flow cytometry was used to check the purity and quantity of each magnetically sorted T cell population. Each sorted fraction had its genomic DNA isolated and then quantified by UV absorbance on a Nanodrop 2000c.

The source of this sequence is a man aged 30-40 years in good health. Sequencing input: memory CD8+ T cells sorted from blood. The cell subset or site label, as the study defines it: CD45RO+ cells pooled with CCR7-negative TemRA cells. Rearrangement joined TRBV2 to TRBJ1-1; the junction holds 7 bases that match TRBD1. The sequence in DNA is TGTGCCATTAAGACAGGGTCGTTGAACACTGAAGCTTTCTTT. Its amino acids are CAIKTGSLNTEAFF.